This T cell receptor beta chain was found in a study of blood T cell repertoires in COVID-19. At the level of the study: Samples representing acute and convalescent COVID-19 were sourced from the United States, Italy and Spain.

Authors' processing steps: Estimates of nucleated cell counts were drawn from the amplification of reference gene primers. The repertoire was sequenced with immunoSEQ multiplex PCR; TCRdb's copy has only in-frame clones and lacks some. The V and J calls and clone size are taken from that table; D and trimming were inferred from the DNA. The sample lists under 250,000 clones; approximately 80% were seen once. The CDR3 runs 13 residues. Trimming took off 6 bases at V and 0 bases at J, with 6 bases between the two ends. Germline CDR1 and CDR2: SEHNR and FQNEAQ (reference sequence). Material: peripheral blood. This TCR derives from a woman aged 70-85 years with acute or convalescent COVID-19. The rearrangement joins TRBV7-9 to TRBJ1-3; D not certain. The CDR3 DNA reads TGTGCCAGCAGGCGACTCTCTGGAAACACCATATATTTT. Amino acid sequence: CASRRLSGNTIYF.